This T cell receptor (beta chain) was found in a study of T cell repertoires in cytomegalovirus infection (dated by TCRdb to between 2018 and 2021). Study-wide context: Peptide stimulations targeted recently identified HLA-C-restricted CMV epitopes, whose presentation resists viral immunomodulation, together with well-studied HLA-B-restricted epitopes. Because public TCR beta signatures pointed to carriage of CMV infection together with the matching HLA type, the HLA type of each donor mattered for the analysis. Paper-wide results and their limitations: Cumulative frequency of public TCR beta family members discriminated carriers of CMV infection plus the relevant HLA type in this cohort and an independent 352-donor cohort. The ex vivo response was dominated by HLA-C-restricted CMV-specific TCR beta clonotypes, which also provided the single most frequent clonotype in two of eight donors.

Comments on this clonotype: It lacks a known antigen. Per-base quality was not reported, and no clone a single base away is much larger than it.

Reading the label with the study, this specimen's treatment or condition is: in vitro stimulation with specific CMV peptide epitopes to enrich CMV-specific T cells. Instrument on record: Illumina HiSeq 1500. The public reads were reanalyzed by TCRdb: fastp trimming at Q25, MiXCR alignment, in-frame beta chains only. Every entry covers one CDR3 protein and lists the most common genes and DNA from its rows. In this sample the table shows hundreds of thousands of distinct CDR3 sequences, approximately 31% of which occur a single time. The ten largest clones take up roughly 13% of the sample. The sequence was collected from a human donor in good health (CMV status not recorded). Some clones in this sample may be carry-over from other donors' samples. Sequenced material: cultured CD8+ T cells from PBMCs, taken from culture after CMV antigen stimulation.

The CDR3 region: CASSQDFATGELFF. DNA sequence: TGTGCCAGCAGCCAAGATTTCGCTACCGGGGAGCTGTTTTTT. This chain is built from TRBV3-1 and TRBJ2-2; the D gene is unclear. Reading the germline V gene (reference sequence) gives CDR1 LGHDT and CDR2 YNNKEL. The CDR3 has 14 amino acids, counting the end cysteine and phenylalanine. Only the CDR3 DNA is retained, 42 bases long and in frame from the first base. V is cut by 0 bases and J by 5 bases, and the space between the germline ends is 7 bases.